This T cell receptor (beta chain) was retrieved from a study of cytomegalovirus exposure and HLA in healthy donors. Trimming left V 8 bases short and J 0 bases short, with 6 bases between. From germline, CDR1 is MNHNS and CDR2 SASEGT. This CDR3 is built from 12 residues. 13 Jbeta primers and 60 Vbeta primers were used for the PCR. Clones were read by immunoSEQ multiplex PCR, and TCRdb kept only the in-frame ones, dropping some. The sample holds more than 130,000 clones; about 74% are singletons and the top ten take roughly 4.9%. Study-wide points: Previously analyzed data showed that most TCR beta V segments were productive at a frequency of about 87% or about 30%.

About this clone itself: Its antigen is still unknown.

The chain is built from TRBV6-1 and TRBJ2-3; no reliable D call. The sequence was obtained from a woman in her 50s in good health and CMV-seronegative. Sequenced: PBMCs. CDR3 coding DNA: TGTGCCAGCCAGTTCAGCACAGATACGCAGTATTTT. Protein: CASQFSTDTQYF.